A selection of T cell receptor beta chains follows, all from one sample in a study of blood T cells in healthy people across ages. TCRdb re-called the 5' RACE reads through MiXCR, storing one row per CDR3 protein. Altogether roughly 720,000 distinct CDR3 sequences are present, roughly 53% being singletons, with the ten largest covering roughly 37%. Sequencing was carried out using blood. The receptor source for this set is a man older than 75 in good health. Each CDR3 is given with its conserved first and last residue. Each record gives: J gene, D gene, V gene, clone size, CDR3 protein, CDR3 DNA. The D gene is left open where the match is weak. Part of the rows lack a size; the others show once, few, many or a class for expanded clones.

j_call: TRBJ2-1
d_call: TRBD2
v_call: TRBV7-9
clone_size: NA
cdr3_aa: CASSSDLGLPSYDEQFF
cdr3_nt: TGTGCCAGCAGCTCAGACCTGGGACTACCGTCCTACGATGAGCAGTTCTTC

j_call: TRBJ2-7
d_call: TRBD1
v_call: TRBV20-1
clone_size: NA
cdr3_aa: CSANRDRSSYEQYF
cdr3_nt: TGCAGTGCTAACCGGGACAGGAGCTCCTACGAGCAGTACTTC

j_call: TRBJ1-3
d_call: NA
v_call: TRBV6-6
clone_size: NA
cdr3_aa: CASSYPGASSGNTIYF
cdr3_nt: TGTGCCAGCAGTTACCCGGGGGCCAGCTCTGGAAACACCATATATTTT

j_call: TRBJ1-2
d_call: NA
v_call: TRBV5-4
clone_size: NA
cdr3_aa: CACSGGAEGPRYGYTF
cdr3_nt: TGTGCCTGCAGCGGGGGGGCTGAAGGCCCTCGTTATGGCTACACCTTC

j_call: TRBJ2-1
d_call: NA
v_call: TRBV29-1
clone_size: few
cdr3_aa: CSVEDLLTWPPLDNEQFF
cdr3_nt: TGCAGCGTTGAAGATCTTCTCACCTGGCCCCCGCTCGACAATGAGCAGTTCTTC

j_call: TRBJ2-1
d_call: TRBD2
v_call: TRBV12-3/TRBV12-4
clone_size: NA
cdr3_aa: CASSFRRLAGSEQFF
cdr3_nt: TGTGCCAGCAGTTTCCGTCGACTAGCGGGAAGTGAGCAGTTCTTC

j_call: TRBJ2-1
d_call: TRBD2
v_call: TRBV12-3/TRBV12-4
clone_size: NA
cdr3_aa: CASSLLSGVSPNEQFF
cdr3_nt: TGTGCCAGCAGTCTCCTTAGCGGGGTGTCCCCCAATGAGCAGTTCTTC

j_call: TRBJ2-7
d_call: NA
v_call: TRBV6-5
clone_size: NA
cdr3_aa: CARGGGISYEQYF
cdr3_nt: TGTGCCAGAGGAGGGGGTATTTCCTACGAGCAGTACTTC

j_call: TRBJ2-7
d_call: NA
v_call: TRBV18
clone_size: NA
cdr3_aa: CASFRDYSYEQYF
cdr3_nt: TGTGCCAGCTTCCGGGATTATTCCTACGAGCAGTACTTC

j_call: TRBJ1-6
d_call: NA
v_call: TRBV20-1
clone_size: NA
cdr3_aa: CSARDRGSPLHF
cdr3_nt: TGCAGTGCTAGAGATCGGGGGTCACCCCTCCACTTT

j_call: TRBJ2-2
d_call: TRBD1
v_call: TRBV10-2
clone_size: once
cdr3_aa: CASRDRAAGELFF
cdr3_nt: TGCGCCAGCAGGGACAGGGCAGCCGGGGAGCTGTTTTTT

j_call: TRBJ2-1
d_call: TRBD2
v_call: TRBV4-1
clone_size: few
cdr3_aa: CASSPQTSGRISEQFF
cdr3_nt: TGCGCCAGCAGCCCCCAGACTAGCGGGAGGATCAGTGAGCAGTTCTTC

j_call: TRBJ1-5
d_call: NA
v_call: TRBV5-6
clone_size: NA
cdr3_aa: CASSLAGQDQPQHF
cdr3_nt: TGTGCCAGCAGCTTGGCAGGTCAGGATCAGCCCCAGCATTTT

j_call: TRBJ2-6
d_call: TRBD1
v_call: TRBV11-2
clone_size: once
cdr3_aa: CASSQKQGTGANVLTF
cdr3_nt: TGTGCCAGCAGCCAAAAACAGGGGACTGGGGCCAACGTCCTGACTTTC

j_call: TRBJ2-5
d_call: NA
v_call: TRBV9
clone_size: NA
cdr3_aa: CASSVDWGETQYF
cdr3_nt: TGTGCCAGCAGCGTAGATTGGGGGGAGACCCAGTACTTC

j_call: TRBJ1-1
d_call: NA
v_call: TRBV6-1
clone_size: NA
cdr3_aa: CASSPRDRGTEAFF
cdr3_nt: TGTGCCAGCAGTCCAAGGGACCGGGGCACTGAAGCTTTCTTT

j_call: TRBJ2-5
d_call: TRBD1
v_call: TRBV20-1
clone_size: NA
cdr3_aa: CSARDEDRGDRETQYF
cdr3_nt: TGCAGTGCTAGAGATGAGGACAGGGGAGATCGAGAGACCCAGTACTTC

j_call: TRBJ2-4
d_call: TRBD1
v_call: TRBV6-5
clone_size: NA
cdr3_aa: CASQRTGAKENIQYF
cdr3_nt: TGTGCCAGCCAAAGGACAGGGGCGAAGGAAAACATTCAGTACTTC

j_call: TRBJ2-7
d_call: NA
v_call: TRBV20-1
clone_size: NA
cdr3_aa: CSARDSHTTYEQYF
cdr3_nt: TGCAGTGCTAGAGACTCCCATACAACCTACGAGCAGTACTTC

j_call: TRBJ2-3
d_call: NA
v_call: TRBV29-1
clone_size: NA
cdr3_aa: CSGARVWSDTQYF
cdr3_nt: TGCAGCGGGGCGAGAGTTTGGTCAGATACGCAGTATTTT

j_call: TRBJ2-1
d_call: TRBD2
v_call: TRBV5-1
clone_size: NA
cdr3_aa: CASSPISLAGGSDEQFF
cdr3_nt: TGCGCCAGCAGCCCAATAAGCTTAGCGGGAGGGTCCGATGAGCAGTTCTTC

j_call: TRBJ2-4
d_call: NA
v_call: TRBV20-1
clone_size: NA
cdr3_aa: CSARGDTAKNIQYF
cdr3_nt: TGCAGTGCTAGAGGGGACACAGCCAAAAACATTCAGTACTTC

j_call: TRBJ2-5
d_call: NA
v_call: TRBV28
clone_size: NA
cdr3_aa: CASQQQAIGETQYF
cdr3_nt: TGTGCCAGCCAGCAACAGGCGATAGGGGAGACCCAGTACTTC

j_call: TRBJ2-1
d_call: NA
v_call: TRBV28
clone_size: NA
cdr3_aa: CASGRPTVVNEQFF
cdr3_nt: TGTGCCAGCGGACGACCCACGGTGGTAAATGAGCAGTTCTTC

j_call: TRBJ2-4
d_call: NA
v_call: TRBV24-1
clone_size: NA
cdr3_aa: CATSDGLAKNIQYF
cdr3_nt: TGTGCCACCAGTGATGGGCTAGCCAAAAACATTCAGTACTTC

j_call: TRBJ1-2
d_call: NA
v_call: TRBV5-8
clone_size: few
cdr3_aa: CASSPGPAVGYTF
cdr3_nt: TGTGCCAGCAGCCCGGGACCGGCGGTTGGCTACACCTTC

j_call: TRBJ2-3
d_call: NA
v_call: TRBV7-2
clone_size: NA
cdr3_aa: CASSPRSGTVDTQYF
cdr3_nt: TGTGCCAGCAGCCCCCGGTCCGGGACTGTGGATACGCAGTATTTT

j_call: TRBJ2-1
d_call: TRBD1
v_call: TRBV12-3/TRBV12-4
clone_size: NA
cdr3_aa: CASSGVGGQGLNEQFF
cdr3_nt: TGTGCCAGCAGTGGGGTGGGGGGACAGGGCCTCAATGAGCAGTTCTTC

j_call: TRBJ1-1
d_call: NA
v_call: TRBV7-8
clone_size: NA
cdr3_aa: CASSFQAEAFF
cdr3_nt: TGTGCCAGCAGCTTCCAAGCTGAAGCTTTCTTT

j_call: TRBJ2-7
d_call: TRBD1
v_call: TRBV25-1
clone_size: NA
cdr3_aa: CASSESHRGNDEQYF
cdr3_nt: TGTGCCAGCAGTGAATCCCACAGGGGAAACGACGAGCAGTACTTC

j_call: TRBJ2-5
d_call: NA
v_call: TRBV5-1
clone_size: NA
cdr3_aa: CASSLYGLPEETQYF
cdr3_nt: TGCGCCAGCAGCCTTTACGGACTACCAGAAGAGACCCAGTACTTC